The clone carrying this T cell receptor beta chain was seen repeatedly, ten times or more. This sample is part of a study of Graves' ophthalmopathy and Graves' hyperthyroidism. RNA transcripts provided the template for amplifying TCR beta CDR3 regions. HTBI primers primed a first-round RT-PCR, and a second-round multiplex PCR followed. Each CDR3 protein gets one entry after TCRdb re-called the multiplex PCR reads with MiXCR. The sample consists of about 48,000 distinct CDR3 sequences, 50% of them appearing once. Germline lookup yields CDR1 MNHEY and CDR2 SVGEGT. This CDR3 spans 13 amino acids. Trimming left V 4 bases short and J 6 bases short, with 9 bases between.

This TCR was sampled from an adult man with Graves' ophthalmopathy. The chain joins TRBV6-2 or TRBV6-3 to TRBJ1-4, with unresolved D. Sample: peripheral blood. Here the CDR3 reads CASSLDDYEKLFF. CDR3 coding DNA: TGTGCCAGCAGTTTGGACGACTATGAAAAACTGTTTTTT.